This record concerns one T cell receptor beta chain sequence. The sample originates from a study of cytomegalovirus exposure and HLA in healthy donors. With 60 Vbeta and 13 Jbeta primers, the PCR was carried out. TCRdb's copy holds only in-frame clones and misses some; the assay was immunoSEQ multiplex PCR. Of about 150,000 clones in the sample, approximately 77% are singletons; the top ten hold over 1.1%. There are 14 residues in the CDR3. The V gene lost 0 bases and the J gene lost 8 bases, with 13 bases spanning the gap. Germline lookup yields CDR1 LGHNA and CDR2 YSLEER. The sample comprised PBMCs. The chain links TRBV4-3 to TRBJ1-2; D is undetermined. The source of this sequence is a man aged 18-30 years in good health and CMV-seronegative. In nucleotides, the CDR3 is TGCGCCAGCAGCCAAGAACCCGACGGGAGGGGCTACACCTTC. Translated: CASSQEPDGRGYTF.